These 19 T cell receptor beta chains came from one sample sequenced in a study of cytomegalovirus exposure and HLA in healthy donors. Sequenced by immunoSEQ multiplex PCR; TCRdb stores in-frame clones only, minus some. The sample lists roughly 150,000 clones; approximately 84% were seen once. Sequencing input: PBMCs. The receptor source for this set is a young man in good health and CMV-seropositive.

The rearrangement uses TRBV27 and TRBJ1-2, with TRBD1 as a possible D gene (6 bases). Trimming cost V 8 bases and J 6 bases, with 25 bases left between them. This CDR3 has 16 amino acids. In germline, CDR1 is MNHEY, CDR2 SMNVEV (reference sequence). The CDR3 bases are TGTGCCAGCGCCGAATTTGACAATGCTGGGGGCGATGGCTACACCTTC. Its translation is CASAEFDNAGGDGYTF.

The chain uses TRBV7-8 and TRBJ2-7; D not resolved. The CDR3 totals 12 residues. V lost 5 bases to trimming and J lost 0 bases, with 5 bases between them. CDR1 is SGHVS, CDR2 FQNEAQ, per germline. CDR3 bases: TGTGCCAGCAGCGTGAGCTCCTACGAGCAGTACTTC. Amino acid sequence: CASSVSSYEQYF.

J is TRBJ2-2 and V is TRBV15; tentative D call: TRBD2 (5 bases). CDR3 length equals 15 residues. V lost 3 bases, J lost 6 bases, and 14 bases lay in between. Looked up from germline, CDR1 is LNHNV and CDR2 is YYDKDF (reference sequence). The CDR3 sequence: CATSRSGFLAGELFF. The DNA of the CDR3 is TGTGCCACCAGCAGGTCGGGGTTTCTGGCCGGGGAGCTGTTTTTT.

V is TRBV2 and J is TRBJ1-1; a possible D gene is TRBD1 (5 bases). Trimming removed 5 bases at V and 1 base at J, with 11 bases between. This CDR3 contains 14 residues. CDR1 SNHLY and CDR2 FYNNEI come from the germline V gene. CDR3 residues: CASSLLGGNTEAFF. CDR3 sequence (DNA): TGTGCCAGCAGTCTCCTCGGGGGGAACACTGAAGCTTTCTTT.

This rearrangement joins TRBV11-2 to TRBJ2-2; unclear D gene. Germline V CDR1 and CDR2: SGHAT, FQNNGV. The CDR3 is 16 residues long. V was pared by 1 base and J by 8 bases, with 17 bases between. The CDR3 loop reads CASSLVFSAVVGELFF. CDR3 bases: TGTGCCAGCAGCTTAGTCTTTTCGGCGGTCGTGGGGGAGCTGTTTTTT.

CDR3 amino acids: CASTTTRVGVNEQFF. For the CDR3, the DNA is TGTGCCAGCACCACCACCCGGGTAGGGGTCAATGAGCAGTTCTTC. This chain connects TRBV6-5 to TRBJ2-1; tentatively, D is TRBD1 (5 bases). V was shortened by 7 bases and J by 6 bases, with 19 bases between the two germline ends. The germline V gene encodes CDR1 MNHEY and CDR2 SVGAGI. The CDR3 is made up of 15 amino acids.

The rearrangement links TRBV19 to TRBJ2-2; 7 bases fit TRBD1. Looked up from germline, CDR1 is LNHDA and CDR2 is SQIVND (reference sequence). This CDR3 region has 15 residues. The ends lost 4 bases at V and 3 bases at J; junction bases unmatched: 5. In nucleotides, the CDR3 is TGTGCCAGTAGTACTCGACAGGGATACACCGGGGAGCTGTTTTTT. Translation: CASSTRQGYTGELFF.

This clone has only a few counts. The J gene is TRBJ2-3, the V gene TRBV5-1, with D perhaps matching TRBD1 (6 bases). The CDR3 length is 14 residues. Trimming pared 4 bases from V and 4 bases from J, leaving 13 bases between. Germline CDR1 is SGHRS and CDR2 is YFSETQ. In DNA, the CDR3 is TGCGCCAGCAGCCACTCTACAGGGTCAGATACGCAGTATTTT. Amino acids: CASSHSTGSDTQYF.

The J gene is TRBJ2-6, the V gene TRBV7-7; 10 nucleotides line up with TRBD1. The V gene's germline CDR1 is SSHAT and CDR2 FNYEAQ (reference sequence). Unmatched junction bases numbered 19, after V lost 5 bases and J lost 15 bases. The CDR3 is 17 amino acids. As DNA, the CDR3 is TGTGCCAGCAGCCCAAATATCGGGACAGGGGCCCTCGGGGCCCTGACTTTC. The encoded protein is CASSPNIGTGALGALTF. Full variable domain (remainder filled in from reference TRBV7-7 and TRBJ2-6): GAGVSQSPRYKVTKRGQDVTLRCDPISSHATLYWYQQALGQGPEFLTYFNYEAQPDKSGLPSDRFSAERPEGSISTLTIQRTEQRDSAMYRCASSPNIGTGALGALTFGAGSRLTVL.

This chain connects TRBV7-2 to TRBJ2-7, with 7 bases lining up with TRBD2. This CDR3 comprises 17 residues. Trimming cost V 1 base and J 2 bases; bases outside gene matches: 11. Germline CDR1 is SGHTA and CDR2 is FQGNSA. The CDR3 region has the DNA TGTGCCAGCAGCTTAGATTGGTGGAGCGGGGCCCCCTACGAGCAGTACTTC. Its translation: CASSLDWWSGAPYEQYF.

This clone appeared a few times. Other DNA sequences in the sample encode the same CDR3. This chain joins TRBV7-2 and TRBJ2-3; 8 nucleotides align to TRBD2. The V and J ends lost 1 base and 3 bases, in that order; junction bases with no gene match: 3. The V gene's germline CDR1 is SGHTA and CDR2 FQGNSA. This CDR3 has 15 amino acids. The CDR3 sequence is CASSLGRGGTDTQYF. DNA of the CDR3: TGTGCCAGCAGCTTAGGCCGCGGGGGGACAGATACGCAGTATTTT.

This CDR3 reads CASSFDRGGETQYF. The CDR3 bases are TGTGCCAGCAGCTTCGACAGGGGTGGCGAGACCCAGTACTTC. The chain couples TRBV7-9 to TRBJ2-5; 8 nucleotides agree with TRBD1. V lost 3 bases to trimming and J lost 5 bases; unmatched junction nucleotides: 5. The CDR3 contains 14 residues. Germline V gene lookup returns CDR1 SEHNR and CDR2 FQNEAQ (reference sequence).

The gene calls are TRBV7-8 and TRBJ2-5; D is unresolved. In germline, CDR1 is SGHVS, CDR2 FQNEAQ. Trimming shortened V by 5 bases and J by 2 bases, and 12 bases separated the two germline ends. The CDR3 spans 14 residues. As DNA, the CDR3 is TGTGCCAGCAGCCGGGTCTACCGGCAAGAGACCCAGTACTTC. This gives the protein CASSRVYRQETQYF.

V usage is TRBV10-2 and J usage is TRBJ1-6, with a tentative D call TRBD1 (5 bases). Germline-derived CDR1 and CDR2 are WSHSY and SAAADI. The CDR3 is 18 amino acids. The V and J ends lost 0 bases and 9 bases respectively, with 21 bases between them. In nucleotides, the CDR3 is TGCGCCAGCAGTGAGTCTGCAGGGTTGGGAAGAGACGCTTCACCCCTCCACTTT. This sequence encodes CASSESAGLGRDASPLHF.

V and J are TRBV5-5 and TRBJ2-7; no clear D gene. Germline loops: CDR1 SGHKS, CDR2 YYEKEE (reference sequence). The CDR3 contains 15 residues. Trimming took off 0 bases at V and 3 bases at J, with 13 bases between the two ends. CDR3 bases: TGTGCCAGCAGCTTGGTGGTTAGCAGTATCTACGAGCAGTACTTC. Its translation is CASSLVVSSIYEQYF.

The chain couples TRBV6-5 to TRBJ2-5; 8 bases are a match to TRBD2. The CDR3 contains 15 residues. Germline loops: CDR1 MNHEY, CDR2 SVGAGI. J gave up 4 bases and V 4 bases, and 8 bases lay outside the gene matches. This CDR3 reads CASSSRGGVGETQYF. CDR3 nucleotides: TGTGCCAGCAGTTCCCGGGGGGGGGTCGGAGAGACCCAGTACTTC.

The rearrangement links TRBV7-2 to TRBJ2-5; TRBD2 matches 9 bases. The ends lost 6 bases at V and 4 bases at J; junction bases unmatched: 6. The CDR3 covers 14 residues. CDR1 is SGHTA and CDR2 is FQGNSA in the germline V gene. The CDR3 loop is CASSRSGSGETQYF. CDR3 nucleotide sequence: TGTGCCAGCAGTCGTAGCGGGAGTGGAGAGACCCAGTACTTC.

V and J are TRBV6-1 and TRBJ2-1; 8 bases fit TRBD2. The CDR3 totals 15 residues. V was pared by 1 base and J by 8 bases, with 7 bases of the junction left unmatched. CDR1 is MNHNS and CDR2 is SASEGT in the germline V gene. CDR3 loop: CASSEGDSGADEQFF. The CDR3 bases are TGTGCCAGCAGTGAAGGGGATAGCGGGGCCGATGAGCAGTTCTTC.

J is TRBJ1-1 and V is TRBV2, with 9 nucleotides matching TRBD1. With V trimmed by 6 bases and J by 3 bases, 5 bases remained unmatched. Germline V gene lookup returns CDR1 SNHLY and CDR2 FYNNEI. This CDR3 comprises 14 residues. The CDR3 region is CASREQGADTEAFF. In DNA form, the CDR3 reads TGTGCCAGCAGGGAACAGGGGGCCGACACTGAAGCTTTCTTT.